These 6 T cell receptor beta chains were all obtained from the same sample, sequenced in a study of beta chain features in type 1 diabetes. The study reverse transcribed the entire isolated RNA, so it sequenced expressed TCRB transcripts. The protocol was immunoSEQ multiplex PCR, while the TCRdb copy is restricted to in-frame clones and leaves out a portion. Of about half a million clones listed, about 10% are singletons. The material sequenced was naive CD4+ T cells from blood. These receptor sequences come from a woman under 30 in good health.

This chain uses TRBV5-1 with TRBJ1-1; maybe TRBD1 (5 bases). The CDR3 sequence is 13 residues long. Trimming pared 1 base from V and 10 bases from J, leaving 14 bases between. The V gene's germline CDR1 is SGHRS and CDR2 YFSETQ. For the CDR3, the DNA is TGCGCCAGCAGCTTGTCAGGGTCTCAAGGAGCTTTCTTT. Its protein product is CASSLSGSQGAFF.

This rearrangement joins TRBV9 to TRBJ1-3; D is ambiguous. Germline values: CDR1 SGDLS, CDR2 YYNGEE. Trimming stripped 0 bases from V and 1 base from J, with 11 bases between. The CDR3 is made up of 16 amino acids. The CDR3, as DNA: TGTGCCAGCAGCGTAGCTGTAGGAACATCTGGAAACACCATATATTTT. It yields the protein CASSVAVGTSGNTIYF.

The chain recombines TRBV18 with TRBJ2-2, with unresolved D. Between the trimmed V and J ends, which lost 6 bases and 9 bases, there was a span of 11 bases. This CDR3 comprises 12 residues. Germline CDR1 reads KGHSH; CDR2 reads LQKENI. CDR3 bases: TGTGCCAGCTCTACCATGATGAGGGAGCTGTTTTTT. Protein: CASSTMMRELFF. Based on the CDR3 plus reference TRBV18 and TRBJ2-2, the full variable domain is NAGVMQNPRHLVRRRGQEARLRCSPMKGHSHVYWYRQLPEEGLKFMVYLQKENIIDESGMPKERFSAEFPKEGPSILRIQQVVRGDSAAYFCASSTMMRELFFGEGSRLTVL.

This clone appeared a few times. This chain connects TRBV4-1 to TRBJ2-5; D unresolved. V lost 3 bases and J 1 base, leaving 9 bases between the germline ends. The CDR3 has 14 amino acids. Germline loops: CDR1 MGHRA, CDR2 YSYEKL. The CDR3 sequence: CASSQLRSQETQYF. The CDR3 region has the DNA TGCGCCAGCAGCCAGCTAAGGTCCCAAGAGACCCAGTACTTC.

The rearrangement uses TRBV20-1 and TRBJ2-5, with D possibly matching TRBD1 (6 bases). The germline V gene has CDR1 DFQATT and CDR2 SNEGSKA (reference sequence). V was shortened by 6 bases and J by 5 bases, with 10 bases between the two germline ends. The CDR3 runs to 11 residues. In nucleotides, the CDR3 is TGCAGTGCAACAGGGTTTGAGACCCAGTACTTC. Amino acid sequence: CSATGFETQYF.

This clone came up many times. This rearrangement joins TRBV30 to TRBJ2-7; TRBD2 agrees at 7 bases. Germline loops: CDR1 GTSNPN, CDR2 SVGIG (reference sequence). The V gene end was trimmed by 3 bases and the J gene end by 7 bases; junction bases not matched to a gene: 3. This CDR3 spans 11 amino acids. CDR3 amino acids: CAWRTAGEQYF. The CDR3 DNA is TGTGCCTGGAGGACAGCGGGAGAGCAGTACTTC.